One sample yielded the 8 T cell receptor beta chains listed below, sequenced in a study of T-cell memory formation after mild COVID-19 (dated by TCRdb to about 2021). Library method: 5' RACE. The sequencing machine was an Illumina NovaSeq 6000. The public reads were reprocessed in TCRdb via fastp at Q25 and MiXCR, keeping in-frame beta chains. Every entry covers one CDR3 protein and lists the most common genes and DNA from its rows. This sample gives under 400,000 distinct CDR3 sequences in total; more than 20% of them show up just once. The ten largest clones represent around 12% of the sample. Sequencing input: PBMCs or a T cell subset sorted from them (not recorded which). The source is an adult woman who had mild COVID-19 (a few samples of this study predate the infection). The sample titles of this study are shuffled in the database, so cell type and time point are left out; the donor was told from shared clones.

The sample holds a few counts of this clonotype. This chain joins TRBV7-2 and TRBJ2-2; 13 positions agree with TRBD2. CDR1 is SGHTA, CDR2 FQGNSA, per germline. V was clipped by 5 bases and J by 7 bases; unmatched bases: 7. The CDR3 loop spans 16 amino acids. Written as DNA, the CDR3 is TGTGCCAGCAGCCCACCGGGACTAGCGGGAATCGGGGAGCTGTTTTTT. Residues: CASSPPGLAGIGELFF.

This clonotype showed up just a few times. The chain is built from TRBV27 and TRBJ2-7; D unresolved. CDR1 and CDR2 (germline): MNHEY, SMNVEV (reference sequence). There are 13 residues in the CDR3. V was trimmed by 6 bases and J by 4 bases, leaving 13 bases between them. The CDR3 region has the DNA TGTGCCAGCAGCCCAGGACCAAGATACGAGCAGTACTTC. Amino acids: CASSPGPRYEQYF.

This clonotype showed up many times. The chain combines TRBV5-1 with TRBJ2-7; 8 nucleotides match TRBD2. Germline CDR1 SGHRS, CDR2 YFSETQ. There are 14 residues in the CDR3. V lost 0 bases and J lost 2; bases outside the gene matches: 1. As DNA, the CDR3 is TGCGCCAGCAGCTTGGCAGCGGGGGCCTACGAGCAGTACTTC. Translated: CASSLAAGAYEQYF.

The J gene is TRBJ2-3, the V gene TRBV18, with D perhaps matching TRBD1 (6 bases). V lost 3 bases to trimming and J lost 5 bases, with 15 bases between them. CDR1 is KGHSH, CDR2 LQKENI, per germline. CDR3 length: 15 amino acids. The CDR3 protein is CASSPIPTGRDTQYF. CDR3 DNA sequence: TGTGCCAGCTCACCTATTCCAACAGGGCGAGATACGCAGTATTTT.

The sample holds a few counts of this clonotype. V gene TRBV12-3 or TRBV12-4 combines with J gene TRBJ1-1, with 9 positions matching TRBD1. V shed 5 bases, J shed 0 bases, and the junction held 7 bases outside the gene matches. The CDR3 consists of 16 residues. CDR3 amino acids: CASSGDRENMNTEAFF. For the CDR3, the DNA is TGTGCCAGCAGTGGGGACAGGGAAAATATGAACACTGAAGCTTTCTTT.

Worth noting for this clonotype: Since a much larger clone is just one base distant, this may be a read error. The chain has TRBV12-3 or TRBV12-4 and TRBJ2-7, with 7 bases identical to TRBD1. CDR3 length: 13 amino acids. Trimming cost V 5 bases and J 0 bases; bases outside gene matches: 1. CDR3 DNA: TGTGCCAGCAGTGGGGACAGCTCCTACGAGCAGTACTTC. Protein sequence: CASSGDSSYEQYF.

V and J are TRBV5-1 and TRBJ1-2; no reliable D call. V was trimmed by 5 bases and J by 6 bases, leaving 14 bases between them. The germline V gene encodes CDR1 SGHRS and CDR2 YFSETQ. CDR3 length: 13 amino acids. CDR3 in amino acids: CASRLSGPDGYTF. Here the CDR3 DNA reads TGCGCCAGCAGATTGTCGGGCCCCGATGGCTACACCTTC.

This clonotype was seen a few times. This chain links TRBV4-1 with TRBJ1-1; TRBD1 is a possible D gene (5 bases). Germline V gene sequence: CDR1 MGHRA, CDR2 YSYEKL. The V end lost 3 bases, the J end lost 0 bases, and 11 bases lay between the germline ends. There are 15 residues in the CDR3. The CDR3 region has the DNA TGCGCCAGCAGCCATCCCGGGGCGATGAACACTGAAGCTTTCTTT. It yields the protein CASSHPGAMNTEAFF.